This T cell receptor beta chain comes out of a study of shared clonotypes between healthy human individuals. Notes on the study in general: Naive CD4 clonotypes overlapped across a handful of donors at roughly 5%.

The V and J ends lost 6 bases and 7 bases respectively, with 24 bases between them. The CDR3 is 16 amino acids. CDR1 is SNHLY and CDR2 is FYNNEI in the germline V gene. Per the study methods: Because ImmunoSEQ provided only junction sequences with no quality scores, the filtering differed. Using immunoSEQ multiplex PCR, the repertoire was profiled, and TCRdb retains in-frame clones only, with some absent. V, J and clone size derive from that table, while D and trimming were established from the DNA sequence. The sample lists some 1.5 million clones, roughly 96% occurring once. Note on this clone: Its antigen is unknown.

Investigators divided CD4+ cells into CD45RA+ naive and CD45RA-negative memory subsets. The TCR comes from a man aged 25-40 years in good health. The genes are TRBV2 and TRBJ1-2, with D perhaps matching TRBD1 (6 bases). Sequenced material: naive CD4+ T cells sorted from blood. Subset specified: CD45RA+ positively selected. In DNA form, the CDR3 reads TGTGCCAGCAGCGAAACAGGGACGGGGATTTCTAGTGGCTACACCTTC. It translates to CASSETGTGISSGYTF.